These 14 T cell receptor beta chains were all obtained from the same sample, sequenced in a study of stem cell transplantation in POMP-related autoinflammatory disease. Profiling relied on immunoSEQ multiplex PCR, and the TCRdb table lists in-frame clones only, not all of them. This table has about 2,100 clones, approximately 87% appearing once. Sequences were derived from Tregs from PBMCs, sampled before stem cell transplantation. Source of these receptors: a human donor with POMP-related autoinflammation and immune dysregulation (PRAID).

The chain uses TRBV20-1 and TRBJ2-5; D call uncertain. Germline values: CDR1 DFQATT, CDR2 SNEGSKA (reference sequence). The V and J ends lost 4 bases and 2 bases respectively, with 5 bases between them. This CDR3 contains 11 residues. For the CDR3, the DNA is TGCAGTGCTATCAGTCAAGAGACCCAGTACTTC. Translating gives CSAISQETQYF.

This clone occurred a few times. This chain uses TRBV6-6 with TRBJ2-5, with no clear D. The V end was cut by 0 bases, the J end by 4 bases, with 3 bases between. Germline V gives CDR1 MNHNY, CDR2 SVGAGI (reference sequence). The CDR3 length is 12 residues. The CDR3 nucleotides are TGTGCCAGCAGTTACTCGGGAGAGACCCAGTACTTC. It encodes CASSYSGETQYF.

This chain joins TRBV4-1 and TRBJ2-2; the match to TRBD1 covers 9 bases. Germline CDR1 reads MGHRA; CDR2 reads YSYEKL. V lost 1 base to trimming and J lost 8 bases; unmatched junction nucleotides: 5. The CDR3 sequence is 15 residues long. CDR3 bases: TGCGCCAGCAGCCAAGCCGGGACAGGGTGGGGGGAGCTGTTTTTT. Translating it yields CASSQAGTGWGELFF.

The gene calls are TRBV25-1 and TRBJ2-1; D is undetermined. The germline CDR1 and CDR2 sequences are MGHDK and SYGVNS. Trimming cost V 3 bases and J 8 bases, with 8 bases left between them. CDR3 length equals 12 residues. Written as DNA, the CDR3 is TGTGCCAGCAGTGATCCTGGGGATGAGCAGTTCTTC. Amino acid sequence: CASSDPGDEQFF.

The V call is TRBV10-1, the J call TRBJ2-7, with 7 nucleotides matching TRBD1. Germline CDR1 reads WNHNN; CDR2 reads SYGVQD (reference sequence). The J segment lost 2 bases and the V segment lost 5 bases, leaving 3 bases of the junction unmatched. This CDR3 contains 13 residues. This chain's CDR3 is CASSPGQPYEQYF. CDR3 coding DNA: TGCGCCAGCAGTCCGGGACAGCCCTACGAGCAGTACTTC.

The CDR3: CASSPHRGKQYF. CDR3 sequence (DNA): TGTGCCAGCAGCCCCCACAGGGGGAAGCAGTACTTC. The V call is TRBV5-4, the J call TRBJ2-7, with 8 bases aligning to TRBD1. The ends lost 4 bases at V and 8 bases at J; junction bases unmatched: 5. This CDR3 comprises 12 residues. The germline CDR1 and CDR2 sequences are SGHNT and YYREEE (reference sequence). The complete variable domain, with remaining parts taken from reference TRBV5-4 and TRBJ2-7, reads ETGVTQSPTHLIKTRGQQVTLRCSSQSGHNTVSWYQQALGQGPQFIFQYYREEENGRGNFPPRFSGLQFPNYSSELNVNALELDDSALYLCASSPHRGKQYFGPGTRLTVT.

This clone counts as large. The chain joins TRBV7-9 to TRBJ2-1, with TRBD2 matching 9 bases. The germline V gene encodes CDR1 SEHNR and CDR2 FQNEAQ (reference sequence). After removal of 3 bases from V and 4 bases from J, the junction contained 1 base not matched to a gene. The CDR3 covers 14 residues. Here the CDR3 reads CASSFLAGYNEQFF. CDR3 in DNA: TGTGCCAGCAGCTTCCTAGCGGGGTACAATGAGCAGTTCTTC. The full variable domain, its missing parts supplied by reference TRBV7-9 and TRBJ2-1, is DTGVSQNPRHKITKRGQNVTFRCDPISEHNRLYWYRQTLGQGPEFLTYFQNEAQLEKSRLLSDRFSAERPKGSFSTLEIQRTEQGDSAMYLCASSFLAGYNEQFFGPGTRLTVL.

The chain is built from TRBV10-1 and TRBJ2-1; 11 bases align to TRBD1. The V gene end was trimmed by 0 bases and the J gene end by 3 bases; junction bases not matched to a gene: 1. CDR3 size: 16 residues. Germline lookup yields CDR1 WNHNN and CDR2 SYGVQD (reference sequence). CDR3 in amino acids: CASSESGTGGYNEQFF. The CDR3 DNA follows: TGCGCCAGCAGTGAGTCCGGGACAGGGGGCTACAATGAGCAGTTCTTC.

The chain is built from TRBV19 and TRBJ1-4, with TRBD1 matching 8 bases. This CDR3 is built from 14 residues. Germline V gives CDR1 LNHDA, CDR2 SQIVND (reference sequence). V shed 4 bases and J 5 bases; nucleotides not matched to a gene: 3. The CDR3 here is CASSKWTGNEKLFF. The CDR3 nucleotides read TGTGCCAGTAGTAAGTGGACAGGGAATGAAAAACTGTTTTTT.

The chain combines TRBV6-5 with TRBJ1-4; 9 positions agree with TRBD1. The junction had 9 bases not matched to a gene; V was cut back by 6 bases and J by 10 bases. The CDR3 totals 14 residues. CDR1 and CDR2 from the germline V gene are MNHEY and SVGAGI. The CDR3: CASSPDRGRRKLFF. CDR3 sequence (DNA): TGTGCCAGCAGCCCCGACAGGGGGAGACGAAAACTGTTTTTT.

This sequence joins TRBV2 and TRBJ2-3; no firm D call. Germline-derived CDR1 and CDR2 are SNHLY and FYNNEI. CDR3 length: 13 residues. Between the trimmed V and J ends, which lost 3 bases and 4 bases, there was a span of 8 bases. CDR3 loop: CASSERQADTQYF. The CDR3 DNA is TGTGCCAGCAGTGAGAGGCAGGCAGATACGCAGTATTTT. The full variable domain, completed using reference TRBV2 and TRBJ2-3, is EPEVTQTPSHQVTQMGQEVILRCVPISNHLYFYWYRQILGQKVEFLVSFYNNEISEKSEIFDDQFSVERPDGSNFTLKIRSTKLEDSAMYFCASSERQADTQYFGPGTRLTVL.

This clone was seen more than once but under ten times. The chain has TRBV25-1 and TRBJ1-2; D is uncertain. The germline V and J ends were trimmed by 0 bases and 0 bases, with 2 bases remaining between them. CDR1 is MGHDK, CDR2 SYGVNS, per germline. The CDR3 totals 13 residues. The CDR3 loop reads CASSEYTNYGYTF. The CDR3 bases are TGTGCCAGCAGTGAATACACTAACTATGGCTACACCTTC.

This chain links TRBV28 with TRBJ1-1; no clear D gene. Trimming pared 5 bases from V and 1 base from J, leaving 8 bases between. Looked up from germline, CDR1 is MDHEN and CDR2 is SYDVKM. There are 13 residues in the CDR3. The CDR3 region is CASSLTGNTEAFF. For the CDR3, the DNA is TGTGCCAGCAGTCTGACGGGGAACACTGAAGCTTTCTTT.

This clone was seen once. V and J are TRBV6-1 and TRBJ1-5, with D unclear. Germline lookup yields CDR1 MNHNS and CDR2 SASEGT. Trimming took 7 bases from V and 5 from J, leaving 12 bases between them. The CDR3 totals 13 residues. Here the CDR3 DNA reads TGTGCCAGCAAATGGAACAGTTATCAGCCCCAGCATTTT. Amino acid sequence: CASKWNSYQPQHF.